This T cell receptor (beta chain) was documented in a study of CD8 T cells in ankylosing spondylitis. V was pared by 7 bases and J by 0 bases, with 13 bases between. The CDR3 loop spans 14 amino acids. Germline V gives CDR1 SEHNR, CDR2 FQNEAQ (reference sequence). Notes on the study in general: Disease-linked clones had a CD8+ phenotype and relatively low frequency in peripheral blood.

5'-RACE, quantitative and with molecular barcodes, yielded the TCR beta libraries. MiXCR was run by TCRdb on the 5' RACE reads, yielding one entry per CDR3 protein. The repertoire includes just over 350,000 distinct CDR3 sequences, roughly 22% of them detected once, and around 13% sits in the top ten. This clonotype was found a few times. Its specificity is not known. Sequenced sample: blood, either unsorted or a sorted T cell fraction (not recorded which). The receptor comes from a male donor with ankylosing spondylitis or in good health (not recorded which). This chain uses TRBV7-9 with TRBJ2-7, with D maybe TRBD1 (5 bases). In DNA, the CDR3 is TGTGCCAGCACCCCAGAAGGGGTCTCCTACGAGCAGTACTTC. Translation: CASTPEGVSYEQYF.